This T cell receptor beta chain was captured by sequencing in a study of blood T cells in healthy people across ages. Study-level points and caveats: The study could not conclusively compare naive and antigen-experienced cells, given its unsorted PBMCs. Whereas aged donors had fewer naive CD4+ cells, long-lived donors had more of them and higher diversity.

This clonotype was picked up many times. Its specificity is not known. Healthy Caucasian individuals from Russia aged about 6 to 90 served as donors. J lost 2 bases, V lost 4 bases, and 6 bases had no gene match. Germline V gives CDR1 SQVTM, CDR2 ANQGSEA. The CDR3 spans 14 residues. A second 7 to 11 cycle PCR used barcoded and J-beta primers. TCRdb analysed the 5' RACE reads with MiXCR anew, one entry per CDR3 protein. The profile shows some 1,800,000 distinct CDR3 sequences, roughly two fifths of them singletons. This TCR came from a human donor in good health. The sequencing sample was made of blood. The V and J genes are TRBV29-1 and TRBJ2-3, with 7 bases identical to TRBD2. CDR3 nucleotide sequence: TGCAGCGTTGGCGGGGGAAGTTTCACAGATACGCAGTATTTT. It translates to CSVGGGSFTDTQYF.